What follows are 6 T cell receptor beta chains derived from one specimen sequenced in a study of T cell responses to AZD1222 COVID-19 vaccine. Data came from immunoSEQ multiplex PCR; TCRdb stores just in-frame clones and leaves some out. This table has 95,000 to 150,000 clones, 75% to 90% appearing once. The input for sequencing was peripheral blood, taken on day 0 of AZD1222 vaccination. These receptors all come from an adult in good health.

The chain couples TRBV6-6 to TRBJ2-7; maybe TRBD1 (6 bases). Per the germline V gene, CDR1 is MNHNY and CDR2 is SVGAGI (reference sequence). The CDR3 length is 15 residues. Trimming pared 10 bases from V and 3 bases from J, leaving 22 bases between. Here the CDR3 reads CATAGGHLKRYEQYF. CDR3 DNA sequence: TGTGCCACAGCTGGGGGACATCTTAAACGCTACGAGCAGTACTTC.

This rearrangement joins TRBV24-1 to TRBJ1-5, with D possibly TRBD1 on 5 matching bases. Germline V gives CDR1 KGHDR, CDR2 SFDVKD. V lost 5 bases and J 4 bases, leaving 11 bases between the germline ends. This CDR3 has 14 amino acids. The CDR3, as DNA: TGTGCCACCAGTGTTGGGGGGTTTAATCAGCCCCAGCATTTT. Its protein product is CATSVGGFNQPQHF.

This clone has a single count. The J gene is TRBJ2-7, the V gene TRBV6-2 or TRBV6-3, with TRBD2 as a possible D gene (6 bases). The germline gives CDR1 MNHEY, CDR2 SVGEGT. The CDR3 sequence is 15 residues long. Trimming removed 4 bases from V and 0 bases from J, with 13 bases in between. The CDR3 here is CASSSPGLVSYEQYF. The CDR3 DNA sequence: TGTGCCAGCAGTTCACCGGGACTGGTCTCCTACGAGCAGTACTTC.

The rearrangement joins TRBV18 to TRBJ2-7; TRBD1 might be the D (6 bases). V gave up 2 bases and J gave up 6 bases, with 14 bases separating them. Germline-derived CDR1 and CDR2 are KGHSH and LQKENI. CDR3 length: 14 amino acids. CDR3 region: CASSPSQGSREQYF. The DNA for the CDR3 is TGTGCCAGCTCACCATCCCAGGGGTCGCGCGAGCAGTACTTC. The whole variable domain, filled in from reference TRBV18 and TRBJ2-7, reads NAGVMQNPRHLVRRRGQEARLRCSPMKGHSHVYWYRQLPEEGLKFMVYLQKENIIDESGMPKERFSAEFPKEGPSILRIQQVVRGDSAAYFCASSPSQGSREQYFGPGTRLTVT.

This chain connects TRBV30 to TRBJ1-2; 7 nucleotides agree with TRBD1. The V gene's germline CDR1 is GTSNPN and CDR2 SVGIG (reference sequence). The CDR3 totals 16 residues. The trim removed 5 bases at V and 4 bases at J, leaving 16 bases unmatched. The CDR3 here is CAWGGSGGQKLYGYTF. In DNA form, the CDR3 reads TGTGCCTGGGGAGGGTCTGGGGGACAGAAGCTCTATGGCTACACCTTC.

A few counts support this clone. The chain joins TRBV9 to TRBJ2-1, with TRBD2 identical over 15 bases. V trimming: 3 bases; J trimming: 6 bases; junction bases outside the gene matches: 10. This CDR3 is built from 18 residues. Germline V gives CDR1 SGDLS, CDR2 YYNGEE. The CDR3 DNA follows: TGTGCCAGCAGCGCCTACTTTCGGACTAGCGGGAGGGCCAATGAGCAGTTCTTC. It specifies CASSAYFRTSGRANEQFF. Based on the CDR3 plus reference TRBV9 and TRBJ2-1, the full variable domain is DSGVTQTPKHLITATGQRVTLRCSPRSGDLSVYWYQQSLDQGLQFLIQYYNGEERAKGNILERFSAQQFPDLHSELNLSSLELGDSALYFCASSAYFRTSGRANEQFFGPGTRLTVL.